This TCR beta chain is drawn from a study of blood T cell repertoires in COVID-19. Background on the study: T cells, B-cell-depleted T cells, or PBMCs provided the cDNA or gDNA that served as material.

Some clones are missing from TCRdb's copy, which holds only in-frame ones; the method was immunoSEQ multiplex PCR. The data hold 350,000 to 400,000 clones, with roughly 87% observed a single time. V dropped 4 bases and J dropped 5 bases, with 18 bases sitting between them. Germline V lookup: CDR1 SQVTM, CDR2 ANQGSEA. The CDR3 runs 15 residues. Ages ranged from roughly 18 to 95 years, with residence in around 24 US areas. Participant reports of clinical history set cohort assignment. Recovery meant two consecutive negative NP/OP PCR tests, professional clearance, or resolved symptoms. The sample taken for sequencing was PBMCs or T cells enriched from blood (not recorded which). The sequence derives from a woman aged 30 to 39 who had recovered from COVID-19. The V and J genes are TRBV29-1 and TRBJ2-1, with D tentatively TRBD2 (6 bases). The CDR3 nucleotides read TGCAGCGTTGCACCCGCTAGCGACACAAACAATGAGCAGTTCTTC. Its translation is CSVAPASDTNNEQFF.